One sample yielded the 5 T cell receptor beta chains listed below, sequenced in a study of CD8+CD57+ T cells in acquired aplastic anemia. Template material for TCR beta VDJ and CDR3 profiling consisted of genomic DNA. TCRdb recomputed calls from the reads with MiXCR, one row per CDR3 protein. The repertoire holds around 42,000 distinct CDR3 sequences, with roughly 69% as singletons. Before being chosen for sequencing, patients had shown CD8+CD57+ cell expansion by flow cytometry. Sequenced: sorted CD4+, CD8+, or CD8+CD57+ T cells (not recorded which) from PBMCs. The receptors stem from a human donor with aplastic anemia.

V usage is TRBV20-1 and J usage is TRBJ2-7; a possible D gene is TRBD1 (6 bases). Germline V gene lookup returns CDR1 DFQATT and CDR2 SNEGSKA (reference sequence). The CDR3 length is 13 residues. Trimming removed 5 bases from V and 0 bases from J, with 11 bases in between. The DNA of the CDR3 is TGCAGTGCTGGTGGACAGAGCTCCTACGAGCAGTACTTC. Protein product: CSAGGQSSYEQYF.

This chain joins TRBV24-1 and TRBJ2-3; D is uncertain. Germline V gives CDR1 KGHDR, CDR2 SFDVKD. With 4 bases removed from V and 9 bases from J, the gap between germline ends came to 10 bases. The CDR3 extends over 12 amino acids. The CDR3 DNA is TGTGCCACCAGTGACGCTGTAGGGACGCAGTATTTT. Translated, it gives CATSDAVGTQYF.

V usage is TRBV24-1 and J usage is TRBJ2-5, with D possibly being TRBD2 (6 bases). The V and J ends lost 3 bases and 5 bases respectively, with 9 bases between them. Per the germline V gene, CDR1 is KGHDR and CDR2 is SFDVKD. This CDR3 comprises 13 residues. The CDR3 sequence: CATSDGGRETQYF. Written as DNA, the CDR3 is TGTGCCACCAGTGATGGAGGGAGGGAGACCCAGTACTTC.

J is TRBJ1-2 and V is TRBV6-5, with D possibly matching TRBD1 (5 bases). Looked up from germline, CDR1 is MNHEY and CDR2 is SVGAGI. The CDR3 covers 14 residues. V was shortened by 0 bases and J by 6 bases, with 11 bases between the two germline ends. The CDR3 nucleotides are TGTGCCAGCAGTTACTCGATGCAAGGGGATGGCTACACCTTC. This encodes CASSYSMQGDGYTF.

This clonotype was counted ten times or more. The V call is TRBV7-3, the J call TRBJ2-3, with TRBD2 identical over 12 bases. CDR1 is SGHTA, CDR2 FQGTGA, per germline. The CDR3 spans 17 residues. V lost 0 bases to trimming and J lost 3 bases; unmatched junction nucleotides: 4. The chain's CDR3 is CASSLTASGGGTDTQYF. CDR3 nucleotide sequence: TGTGCCAGCAGCTTAACAGCTAGCGGGGGGGGTACAGATACGCAGTATTTT.